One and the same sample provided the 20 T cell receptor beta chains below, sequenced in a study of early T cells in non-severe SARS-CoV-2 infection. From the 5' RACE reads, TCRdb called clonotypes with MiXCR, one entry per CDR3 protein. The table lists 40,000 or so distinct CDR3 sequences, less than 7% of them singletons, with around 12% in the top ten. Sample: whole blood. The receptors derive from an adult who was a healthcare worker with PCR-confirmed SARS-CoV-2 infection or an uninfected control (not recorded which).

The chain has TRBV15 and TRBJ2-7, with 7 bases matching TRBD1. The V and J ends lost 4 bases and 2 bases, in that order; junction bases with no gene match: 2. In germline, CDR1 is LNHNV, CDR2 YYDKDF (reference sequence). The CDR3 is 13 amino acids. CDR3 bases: TGTGCCACCAGCAAAGGGACAGCCTACGAGCAGTACTTC. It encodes CATSKGTAYEQYF. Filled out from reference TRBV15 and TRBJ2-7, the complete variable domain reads DAMVIQNPRYQVTQFGKPVTLSCSQTLNHNVMYWYQQKSSQAPKLLFHYYDKDFNNEADTPDNFQSRRPNTSFCFLDIRSPGLGDTAMYLCATSKGTAYEQYFGPGTRLTVT.

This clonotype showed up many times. CDR3 nucleotide sequence: TGTGCCAGCAGCTACGGTTTTTCCGGGGCCAACGTCCTGACTTTC. Its protein is CASSYGFSGANVLTF. The V call is TRBV7-2, the J call TRBJ2-6; D is undetermined. V was clipped by 4 bases and J by 4 bases, with 11 bases between them. The CDR3 consists of 15 residues. Germline CDR1 SGHTA, CDR2 FQGNSA.

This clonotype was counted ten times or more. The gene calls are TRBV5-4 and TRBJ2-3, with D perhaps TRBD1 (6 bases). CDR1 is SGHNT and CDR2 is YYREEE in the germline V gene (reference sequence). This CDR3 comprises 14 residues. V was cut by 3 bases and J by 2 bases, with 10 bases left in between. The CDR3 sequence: CASSWTALTDTQYF. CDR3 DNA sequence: TGTGCCAGCAGCTGGACAGCACTCACAGATACGCAGTATTTT.

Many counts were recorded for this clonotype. Here the CDR3 reads CASRTGKTEAFF. The CDR3 DNA is TGTGCCAGCAGGACAGGGAAAACTGAAGCTTTCTTT. This sequence joins TRBV28 and TRBJ1-1; 7 bases line up with TRBD1. After removal of 6 bases from V and 5 bases from J, the junction contained 3 bases not matched to a gene. The germline CDR1 and CDR2 sequences are MDHEN and SYDVKM. The CDR3 totals 12 residues.

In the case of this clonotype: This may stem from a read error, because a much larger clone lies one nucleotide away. The CDR3 nucleotides read TGTGCCAGCAGTTCGACCCAATCAGGCCGCTTAGATACGCAGTATTTT. Its protein product is CASSSTQSGRLDTQYF. The chain recombines TRBV6-5 with TRBJ2-3; no clear D gene. The CDR3 has 16 residues. Germline assignment: CDR1 MNHEY and CDR2 SVGAGI. With 4 bases removed from V and 5 bases from J, the gap between germline ends came to 19 bases.

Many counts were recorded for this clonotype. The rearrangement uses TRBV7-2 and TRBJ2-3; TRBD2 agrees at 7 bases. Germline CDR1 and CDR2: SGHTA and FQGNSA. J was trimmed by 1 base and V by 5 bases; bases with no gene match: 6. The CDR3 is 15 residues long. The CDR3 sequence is CASSLQSGGTDTQYF. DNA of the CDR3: TGTGCCAGCAGCCTACAGAGCGGGGGCACAGATACGCAGTATTTT.

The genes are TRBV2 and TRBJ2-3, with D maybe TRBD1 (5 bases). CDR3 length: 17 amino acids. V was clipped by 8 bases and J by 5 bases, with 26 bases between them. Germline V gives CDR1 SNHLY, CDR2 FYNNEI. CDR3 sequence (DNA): TGTGCCAGCGACGGGCGCCCCAAGGGGCTCCGAGGAGATACGCAGTATTTT. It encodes CASDGRPKGLRGDTQYF.

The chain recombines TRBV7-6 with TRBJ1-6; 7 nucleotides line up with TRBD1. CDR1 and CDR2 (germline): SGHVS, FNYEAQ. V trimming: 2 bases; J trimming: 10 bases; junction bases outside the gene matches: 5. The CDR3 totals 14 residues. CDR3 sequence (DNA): TGTGCCAGCAGCTTAACCGACAGGGACTCACCCCTCCACTTT. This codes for CASSLTDRDSPLHF.

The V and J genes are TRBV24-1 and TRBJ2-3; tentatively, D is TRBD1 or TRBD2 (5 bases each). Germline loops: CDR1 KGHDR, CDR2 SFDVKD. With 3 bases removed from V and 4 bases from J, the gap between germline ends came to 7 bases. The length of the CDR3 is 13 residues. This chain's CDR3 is CATSDGGSDTQYF. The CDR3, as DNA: TGTGCCACCAGTGATGGGGGTTCAGATACGCAGTATTTT.

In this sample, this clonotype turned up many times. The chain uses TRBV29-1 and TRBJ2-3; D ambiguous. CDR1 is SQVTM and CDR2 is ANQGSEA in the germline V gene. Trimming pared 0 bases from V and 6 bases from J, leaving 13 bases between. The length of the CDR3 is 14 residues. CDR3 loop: CSVEERHPPDTQYF. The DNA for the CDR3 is TGCAGCGTTGAAGAGAGACACCCCCCGGATACGCAGTATTTT.

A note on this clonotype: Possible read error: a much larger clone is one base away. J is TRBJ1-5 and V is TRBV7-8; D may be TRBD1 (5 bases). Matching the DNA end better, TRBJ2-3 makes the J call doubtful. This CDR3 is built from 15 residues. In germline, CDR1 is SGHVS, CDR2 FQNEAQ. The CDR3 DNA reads TGTGCCAGCAGCTTAGCCGTCAGGGTTGATCAGCCCCAGTATTTT. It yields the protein CASSLAVRVDQPQYF.

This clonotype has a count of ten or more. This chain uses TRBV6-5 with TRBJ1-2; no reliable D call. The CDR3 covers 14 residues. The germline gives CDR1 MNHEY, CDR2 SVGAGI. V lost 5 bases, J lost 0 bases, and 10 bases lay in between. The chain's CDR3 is CASSKDGTNYGYTF. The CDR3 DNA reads TGTGCCAGCAGTAAGGACGGGACTAACTATGGCTACACCTTC.

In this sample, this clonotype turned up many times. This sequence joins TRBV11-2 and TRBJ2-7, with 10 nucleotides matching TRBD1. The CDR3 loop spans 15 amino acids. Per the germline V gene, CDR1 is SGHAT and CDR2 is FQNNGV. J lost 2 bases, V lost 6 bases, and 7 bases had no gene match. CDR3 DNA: TGTGCCAGCAGTCACCCGGGACAGGGGACCTACGAGCAGTACTTC. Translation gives CASSHPGQGTYEQYF.

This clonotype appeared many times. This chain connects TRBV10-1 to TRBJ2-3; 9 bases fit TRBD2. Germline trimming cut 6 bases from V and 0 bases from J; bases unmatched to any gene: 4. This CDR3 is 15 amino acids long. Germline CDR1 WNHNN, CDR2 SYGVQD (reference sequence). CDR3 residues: CASSEGLASTDTQYF. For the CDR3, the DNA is TGCGCCAGCAGCGAAGGACTAGCGAGCACAGATACGCAGTATTTT.

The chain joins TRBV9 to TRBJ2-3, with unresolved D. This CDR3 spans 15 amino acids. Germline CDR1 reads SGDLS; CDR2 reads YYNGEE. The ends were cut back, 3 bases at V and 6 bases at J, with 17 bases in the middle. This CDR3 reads CASSADAEMRDTQYF. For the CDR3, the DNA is TGTGCCAGCAGCGCAGATGCGGAAATGCGGGATACGCAGTATTTT.

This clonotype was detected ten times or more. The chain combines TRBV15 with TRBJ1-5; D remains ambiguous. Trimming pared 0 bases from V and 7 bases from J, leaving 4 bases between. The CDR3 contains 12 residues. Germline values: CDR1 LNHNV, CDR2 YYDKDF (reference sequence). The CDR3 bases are TGTGCCACCAGCAGAGATTTCCAGCCCCAGCATTTT. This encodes CATSRDFQPQHF.

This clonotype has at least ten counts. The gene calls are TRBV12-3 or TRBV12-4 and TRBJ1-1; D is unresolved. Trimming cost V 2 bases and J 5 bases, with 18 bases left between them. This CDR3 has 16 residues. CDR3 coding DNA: TGTGCCAGCAGTTTAACCGAGGCGAGGGCCGGGACTGAAGCTTTCTTT. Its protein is CASSLTEARAGTEAFF.

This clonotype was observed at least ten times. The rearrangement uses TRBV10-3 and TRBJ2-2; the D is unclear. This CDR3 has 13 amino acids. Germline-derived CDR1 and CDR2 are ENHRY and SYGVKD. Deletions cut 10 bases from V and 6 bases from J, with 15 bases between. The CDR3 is CATNPNSAGELFF. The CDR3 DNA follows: TGTGCCACCAACCCAAATTCCGCCGGGGAGCTGTTTTTT.

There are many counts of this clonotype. As DNA, the CDR3 is TGTGCCAGCAGTACCCTGACAGGGTCCTATAATTCACCCCTCCACTTT. Protein product: CASSTLTGSYNSPLHF. The chain combines TRBV6-5 with TRBJ1-6; 7 positions agree with TRBD1. V lost 5 bases and J lost 1; bases outside the gene matches: 5. The CDR3 loop spans 16 amino acids. From germline, CDR1 is MNHEY and CDR2 SVGAGI.

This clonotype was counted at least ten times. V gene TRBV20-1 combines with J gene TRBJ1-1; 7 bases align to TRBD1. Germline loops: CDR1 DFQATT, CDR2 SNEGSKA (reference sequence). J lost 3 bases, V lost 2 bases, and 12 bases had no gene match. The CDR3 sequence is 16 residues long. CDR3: CSARSPTAGGDTEAFF. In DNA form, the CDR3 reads TGCAGTGCTAGATCCCCCACGGCAGGGGGGGACACTGAAGCTTTCTTT.